The T cell receptor beta chain described here comes from a study of identical twins. Notes on the study in general: Out-of-frame alpha sequences shared between twins exhibited an excess of low generation probability. Excess sharing by twins proved weaker in beta out-of-frame sequences. Zero-insertion analyses could be partly confounded by invariant MAIT and iNKT cells.

This clonotype was seen a handful of times. Its antigen remains unknown. TCRdb reanalysed the 5' RACE reads using MiXCR and keeps one entry per CDR3 protein. The repertoire holds 700,000 or so distinct CDR3 sequences, over 20% seen once, with roughly 4% in the top ten. CDR1 and CDR2 from the germline V gene are MNHNS and SASEGT. CDR3 length: 14 amino acids. With 6 bases removed from V and 4 bases from J, the gap between germline ends came to 15 bases. These records were also assigned to another study, of T cells expressing NK-cell markers.

V and J are TRBV6-1 and TRBJ2-5; TRBD2 is a possible D gene (6 bases). The sequencing sample was made of PBMCs. The source of this sequence is a young woman in good health. The CDR3 loop reads CASRLGPGVETQYF. Here the CDR3 DNA reads TGTGCCAGCAGGTTGGGCCCGGGGGTAGAGACCCAGTACTTC.